This entry features one T cell receptor (beta chain) sequence. The method was immunoSEQ multiplex PCR; TCRdb's version includes in-frame clones alone and lacks a portion of them. The repertoire holds about 180,000 clones, with approximately 90% as singletons. CDR3 length equals 15 residues. Germline lookup yields CDR1 SNHLY and CDR2 FYNNEI. Trimming shortened V by 6 bases and J by 0 bases, and 11 bases separated the two germline ends. The data stem from a study of T cell responses to AZD1222 COVID-19 vaccine. This receptor was identified in an adult in good health. The chain uses TRBV2 and TRBJ2-2, with D unclear. The starting material was peripheral blood, obtained on day 0 of AZD1222 vaccination. The CDR3 here is CASRSMVPNTGELFF. The CDR3 DNA sequence: TGTGCCAGCAGGAGTATGGTCCCGAACACCGGGGAGCTGTTTTTT.